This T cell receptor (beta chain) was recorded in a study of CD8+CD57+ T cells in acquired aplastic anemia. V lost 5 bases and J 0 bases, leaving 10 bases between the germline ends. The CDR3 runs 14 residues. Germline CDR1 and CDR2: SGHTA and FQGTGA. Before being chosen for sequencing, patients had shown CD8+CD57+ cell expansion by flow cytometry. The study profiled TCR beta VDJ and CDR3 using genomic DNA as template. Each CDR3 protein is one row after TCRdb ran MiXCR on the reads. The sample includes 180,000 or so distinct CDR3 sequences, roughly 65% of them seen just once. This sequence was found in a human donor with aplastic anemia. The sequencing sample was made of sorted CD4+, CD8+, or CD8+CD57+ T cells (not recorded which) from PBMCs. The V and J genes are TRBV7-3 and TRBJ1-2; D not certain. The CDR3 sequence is CASSPDGSNYGYTF. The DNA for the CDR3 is TGTGCCAGCAGCCCCGACGGCTCTAACTATGGCTACACCTTC. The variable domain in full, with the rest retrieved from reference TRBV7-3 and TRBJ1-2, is GAGVSQTPSNKVTEKGKYVELRCDPISGHTALYWYRQSLGQGPEFLIYFQGTGAADDSGLPNDRFFAVRPEGSVSTLKIQRTERGDSAVYLCASSPDGSNYGYTFGSGTRLTVV.